This T cell receptor beta chain came from a study of response to subunit inactivated influenza vaccine. Findings and caveats of the study: The authors suggested that every seasonal influenza vaccination recruits few new T cells.

TCRdb itself ran the RT-PCR reads through MiXCR, one entry per CDR3 protein. The table shows 800,000 or so distinct CDR3 sequences, with approximately 22% occurring only once. This clonotype was seen many times. What it binds is unknown. This TCR came from a man aged 45-65 years who received an inactivated influenza vaccine. Sequencing used PBMCs from blood, obtained roughly 5 days after vaccination.

This CDR3 is CASSQGQVYTYEQYF. The CDR3, as DNA: TGTGCCAGCAGCCAAGGACAGGTTTACACCTACGAGCAGTACTTC. J is TRBJ2-7 and V is TRBV4-2, with D maybe TRBD1 (6 bases). The CDR3 is 15 residues long. Germline V gene data show CDR1 as LGHNA and CDR2 as YNFKEQ. Deletions cut 1 base from V and 2 bases from J, with 12 bases between.